This T cell receptor beta chain was captured by sequencing in a study of monozygotic twins with inflammatory bowel disease. The CDR3 has 15 amino acids. Germline V CDR1 and CDR2: GTSNPN, SVGIG (reference sequence). On this clonotype itself: Its antigen is unidentified.

The study's findings and limits: IBD patients showed reduced TCRbeta diversity (inverse Simpson) versus healthy co-twins.

The authors used approximately 3.5 ug of total RNA per TCR library. With eight separate reactions per sample, the authors made cDNA. TCRdb re-called the 5' RACE reads; every CDR3 protein appears as one record, without DNA. The sample has about 440,000 distinct CDR3 sequences. Each donor supplied 2 to 2.5 ml of blood. Source material: blood. The source is a human donor with ulcerative colitis or Crohn's disease, or a healthy co-twin of an affected twin (not recorded which). This rearrangement joins TRBV30 to TRBJ2-3; the D call of TRBD1 rests on TCRdb alone, since no DNA is present to check it. The CDR3 region is CAWIGGQGAWDTQYF. Combining the CDR3 with reference TRBV30 and TRBJ2-3 gives the whole variable domain SQTIHQWPATLVQPVGSPLSLECTVEGTSNPNLYWYRQAAGRGLQLLFYSVGIGQISSEVPQNLSASRPQDRQFILSSKKLLLSDSGFYLCAWIGGQGAWDTQYFGPGTRLTVL.